The entry below describes one TCR beta chain. No antigen is known for it. The CDR3 covers 15 residues. Per germline, CDR1 SGHTA and CDR2 FQGNSA. V dropped 5 bases and J dropped 3 bases, with 17 bases sitting between them. This PCR relied on a set of 60 Vbeta primers and 13 Jbeta primers. Profiled with immunoSEQ multiplex PCR; TCRdb holds only in-frame clones, not every one. The sample consists of about 130,000 clones, 85% to 90% of them appearing once. This sample is drawn from a study of cytomegalovirus exposure and HLA in healthy donors. Broader study findings: Later work associated fewer than 20,000 TCR beta sequences with HLA alleles at 0.05 false discovery rate.

The sample taken for sequencing was PBMCs. This sequence was found in a woman in her twenties or thirties in good health and CMV-seropositive. The chain carries TRBV7-2 and TRBJ2-7; TRBD2 is a possible D gene (6 bases). The CDR3, as DNA: TGTGCCAGCAGCCCGAAGGGACTGGCCTTCTACGAGCAGTACTTC. Translated, it gives CASSPKGLAFYEQYF. Looking up the rest from reference TRBV7-2 and TRBJ2-7 gives the full variable domain: GAGVSQSPSNKVTEKGKDVELRCDPISGHTALYWYRQSLGQGLEFLIYFQGNSAPDKSGLPSDRFSAERTGGSVSTLTIQRTQQEDSAVYLCASSPKGLAFYEQYFGPGTRLTVT.